Listed below are T cell receptor beta chains from one sample, sequenced in a study of CD8 T cells in ankylosing spondylitis. TCRdb reanalysed the 5' RACE reads using MiXCR and keeps one entry per CDR3 protein. Of roughly 260,000 distinct CDR3 sequences in the sample, roughly 20% were seen once. The sequencing input was blood, either unsorted or a sorted T cell fraction (not recorded which). These receptors all stem from a male donor with ankylosing spondylitis or in good health (not recorded which). The CDR3 runs from the conserved cysteine through the conserved F or W. A D gene is named only where the DNA matches it firmly.

v_call d_call cdr3_aa
TRBV27 TRBD2 CASSFSGRAAEQFF
TRBV28 . CASSYGAVTQYF
TRBV2 . CASTQGRGELFF
TRBV11-2 . CASSPRPRGRTSTDTQYF
TRBV5-6 . CASSLASRYNEQFF
TRBV29-1 TRBD1 CSVEEWDRGRLEKLFF
TRBV27 TRBD1 CASSYNRGTEAFF
TRBV20-1 . CSASPAGSTDTQYF
TRBV18 . CASSLERDTYFQTEDIEAFF
TRBV11-1 . CASSRGPVQETQYF
TRBV12-3/TRBV12-4 . CASATSTDTQYF
TRBV9 . CASSVGGMAAAFF
TRBV4-2 . CASSQDMQDQPQHF
TRBV10-3 . CAISDLEGSNQPQHF
TRBV20-1 . CSALGPPDRDSPLHF
TRBV7-2 . CASSLAEGDYGYTF
TRBV2 TRBD2 CASRMTTSGASEQFF
TRBV5-1 . CASSSRVTGELFF
TRBV5-5 . CASSLASFGGTNTGELFF
TRBV20-1 . CSARDTETVTDTQYF
TRBV20-1 . CSALGDTEAFF
TRBV5-1 . CASSLASRVDNEQFF
TRBV19 . CASGSGVTDTQYF
TRBV12-3/TRBV12-4 . CASRLGDRPPQHF
TRBV20-1 . CSATSGAPPPHNEQFF
TRBV5-1 . CASSLGGLSSYNEQFF
TRBV7-8 . CASSSYVGGDTEAFF
TRBV5-1 TRBD1 CASSPGTGGMTQYF
TRBV12-3/TRBV12-4 TRBD1 CASSSAGGRETQYF
TRBV7-9 . CASSLMGETQYF
TRBV12-3/TRBV12-4 . CASRVGTVNTEAFF
TRBV27 . CASSLSPVLETQYF
TRBV2 TRBD1 CASSEARGQRRNTIYF
TRBV30 . CAWHSNTGELFF
TRBV7-3 . CASSLSRLGAADEQFF
TRBV5-1 TRBD1 CASKTGGNTEAFF
TRBV11-2 TRBD2 CASSLGLDKTYNEQFF
TRBV29-1 . CSVGAASTDTQYF
TRBV5-1 . CASSITAEGVDTQYF
TRBV28 TRBD1 CASSSGQGHHFYGYTF
TRBV5-1 . CASSFTGAGANVLTF
TRBV28 . CASHYSVDSPLHF
TRBV5-1 . CASSLLFDPTMNTEAFF
TRBV12-3/TRBV12-4 . CASSETPSGELFF
TRBV2 TRBD1 CASSAGGANEKLFF
TRBV28 . CASSIALLDGELFF
TRBV5-1 . CASSSRTGPGELFF